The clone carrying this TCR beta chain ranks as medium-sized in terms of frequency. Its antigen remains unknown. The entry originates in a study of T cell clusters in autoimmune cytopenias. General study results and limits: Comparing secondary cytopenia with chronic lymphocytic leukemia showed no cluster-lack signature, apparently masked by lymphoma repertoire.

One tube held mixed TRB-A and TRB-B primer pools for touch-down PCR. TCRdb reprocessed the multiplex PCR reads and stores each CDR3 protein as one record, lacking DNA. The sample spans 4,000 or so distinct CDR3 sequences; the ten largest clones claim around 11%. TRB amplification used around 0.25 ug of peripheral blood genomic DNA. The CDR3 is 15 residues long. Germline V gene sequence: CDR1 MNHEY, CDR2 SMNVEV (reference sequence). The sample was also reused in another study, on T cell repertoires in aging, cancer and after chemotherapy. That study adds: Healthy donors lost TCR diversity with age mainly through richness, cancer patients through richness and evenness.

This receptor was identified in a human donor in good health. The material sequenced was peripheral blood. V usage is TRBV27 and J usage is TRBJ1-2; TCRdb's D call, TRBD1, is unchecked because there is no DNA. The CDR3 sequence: CASSSPGSPWDGYTF.